This T cell receptor (beta chain) was obtained from a study of shared clonotypes between healthy human individuals. In the authors' methods: Filtering differed because ImmunoSEQ produced junction-only sequences that carried no quality scores. Assay used: immunoSEQ multiplex PCR; TCRdb lists only in-frame clones, some missing. The V and J calls and the clone size are those of that table, but D and trimming were determined from the DNA. Here the sample spans roughly 700,000 clones, approximately 79% being singletons. Details on this clone: The target antigen is unknown.

Study-level points and caveats: Some naive CD4 clonotypes, about 5%, turned up in common across a handful of donors. Represented diversity, genetic and exposure-history alike, was limited by few donors.

Germline loops: CDR1 MNHNS, CDR2 SASEGT. Germline trimming cut 7 bases from V and 4 bases from J; bases unmatched to any gene: 4. The CDR3 length is 13 residues. The source material was memory CD4+ T cells sorted from blood. Regarding subset: CD45RA-negative fraction. The sequence derives from a woman in her 30s in good health. The V and J genes are TRBV6-1 and TRBJ1-1; 9 bases match TRBD1. Written as DNA, the CDR3 is TGTGCCAGCAACAGGGACAGGGTCACTGAAGCTTTCTTT. Translating it yields CASNRDRVTEAFF.